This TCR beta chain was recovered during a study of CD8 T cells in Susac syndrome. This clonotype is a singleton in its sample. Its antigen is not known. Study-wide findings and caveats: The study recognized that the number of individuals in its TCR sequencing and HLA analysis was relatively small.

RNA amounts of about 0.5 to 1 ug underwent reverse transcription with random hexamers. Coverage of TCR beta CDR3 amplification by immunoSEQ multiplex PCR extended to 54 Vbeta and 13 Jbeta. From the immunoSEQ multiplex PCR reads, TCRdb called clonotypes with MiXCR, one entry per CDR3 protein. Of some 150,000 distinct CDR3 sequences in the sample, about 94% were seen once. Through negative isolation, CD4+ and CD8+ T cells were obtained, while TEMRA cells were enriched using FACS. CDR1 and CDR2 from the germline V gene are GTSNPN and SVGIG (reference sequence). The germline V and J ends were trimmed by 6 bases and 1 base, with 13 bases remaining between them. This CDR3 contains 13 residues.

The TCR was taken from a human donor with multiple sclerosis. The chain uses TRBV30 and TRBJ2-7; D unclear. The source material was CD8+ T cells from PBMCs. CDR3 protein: CACTDFTSYEQYF. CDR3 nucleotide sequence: TGTGCCTGTACGGATTTTACTTCCTACGAGCAGTACTTC.